Following are 15 T cell receptor beta chains from one sample sequenced in a study of shared clonotypes between healthy human individuals. Profiled with immunoSEQ multiplex PCR; TCRdb holds only in-frame clones, not every one. Among a few million clones, roughly 93% were seen once, and the ten largest hold around 1.7%. As defined, naive CD8 cells were CD45RO-negative and positively selected for CCR7, with terminally differentiated effector memory CD45RA+ cells excluded. The sequencing sample was made of naive CD8+ T cells from PBMCs. Receptor source: a man aged 18 to 29 in good health. Some clones in this sample may be carry-over from other donors' samples.

Of note for this clone: The sample holds other DNA sequences that translate to the same CDR3. This chain connects TRBV7-9 to TRBJ2-2; D unclear. With 1 base removed from V and 1 base from J, the gap between germline ends came to 7 bases. The CDR3 has 15 residues. CDR1 SEHNR and CDR2 FQNEAQ come from the germline V gene (reference sequence). The CDR3 nucleotides are TGTGCCAGCAGCTTAGGTCCGGGGAACACCGGGGAGCTGTTTTTT. Translated: CASSLGPGNTGELFF.

The rearrangement uses TRBV29-1 and TRBJ1-3, with no clear D. Trimming left V 6 bases short and J 4 bases short, with 10 bases between. From germline, CDR1 is SQVTM and CDR2 ANQGSEA. The CDR3 totals 12 residues. The CDR3 DNA reads as TGCAGCGTCGGTCCCCCGGGAAACACCATATATTTT. Translated: CSVGPPGNTIYF.

The V call is TRBV19, the J call TRBJ1-5; D call uncertain. Trimming pared 6 bases from V and 3 bases from J, leaving 12 bases between. Germline V lookup: CDR1 LNHDA, CDR2 SQIVND (reference sequence). The CDR3 is 14 amino acids. CDR3 coding DNA: TGTGCCAGTAGCCCAAGCGATAACAATCAGCCCCAGCATTTT. Protein product: CASSPSDNNQPQHF.

J is TRBJ2-3 and V is TRBV27; D is ambiguous. CDR1 MNHEY and CDR2 SMNVEV come from the germline V gene (reference sequence). The CDR3 is 13 amino acids. Between the trimmed V and J ends, which lost 2 bases and 6 bases, there was a span of 9 bases. The CDR3 DNA follows: TGTGCCAGCAGTTTACTATCGCGGGATACGCAGTATTTT. Its translation is CASSLLSRDTQYF.

The chain links TRBV9 to TRBJ2-7; D is possibly TRBD1 or TRBD2 (5 bases each). The CDR3 is 15 residues long. Trimming removed 4 bases from V and 0 bases from J, with 14 bases in between. Germline assignment: CDR1 SGDLS and CDR2 YYNGEE. The chain's CDR3 is CASSPGDGLSYEQYF. The CDR3 nucleotides read TGTGCCAGCAGCCCCGGGGACGGCCTCTCCTACGAGCAGTACTTC.

The V gene is TRBV13, the J gene TRBJ2-7; D is uncertain. The length of the CDR3 is 12 residues. The germline V gene has CDR1 PRHDT and CDR2 FYEKMQ (reference sequence). The germline V and J ends were trimmed by 4 bases and 7 bases, with 11 bases remaining between them. DNA for the CDR3: TGTGCCAGCAGCTCGGAACACGGTGAGCAGTACTTC. Amino acid sequence: CASSSEHGEQYF.

This clone was recorded only once. The genes are TRBV11-1 and TRBJ1-5, with no clear D. The CDR3 is 14 residues long. Germline assignment: CDR1 SGHAT and CDR2 FQDESV (reference sequence). Trimming cost V 1 base and J 5 bases, with 9 bases left between them. This CDR3 is CASSLVGIDQPQHF. CDR3 nucleotides: TGTGCCAGCAGCTTAGTGGGCATCGATCAGCCCCAGCATTTT.

This chain links TRBV7-9 with TRBJ1-4, with D tentatively TRBD1 (6 bases). The CDR3 extends over 15 amino acids. V was trimmed by 5 bases and J by 4 bases, leaving 14 bases between them. Looked up from germline, CDR1 is SEHNR and CDR2 is FQNEAQ (reference sequence). CDR3 nucleotides: TGTGCCAGCAGCCCCCGGACAGTAAATAATGAAAAACTGTTTTTT. Encoded protein: CASSPRTVNNEKLFF. Full variable domain (rest looked up from reference TRBV7-9 and TRBJ1-4): DTGVSQNPRHKITKRGQNVTFRCDPISEHNRLYWYRQTLGQGPEFLTYFQNEAQLEKSRLLSDRFSAERPKGSFSTLEIQRTEQGDSAMYLCASSPRTVNNEKLFFGSGTQLSVL.

V and J are TRBV28 and TRBJ1-2; tentative D call: TRBD1 (5 bases). This CDR3 has 13 amino acids. The V gene lost 6 bases and the J gene lost 8 bases, with 16 bases spanning the gap. Germline CDR1 is MDHEN and CDR2 is SYDVKM. As DNA, the CDR3 is TGTGCCAGCAGCGACCCGGGACCGTGGGGCTACACCTTC. Its translation is CASSDPGPWGYTF.

The V and J genes are TRBV6-5 and TRBJ1-2; weak D call: TRBD1 (6 bases). The V end lost 8 bases, the J end lost 8 bases, and 12 bases lay between the germline ends. The length of the CDR3 is 11 residues. CDR1 and CDR2 from the germline V gene are MNHEY and SVGAGI. CDR3 nucleotides: TGTGCCAGCGAACAGGGATTCGGCTACACCTTC. Residues: CASEQGFGYTF.

The chain links TRBV5-8 to TRBJ1-5; TRBD1 might be the D (6 bases). Germline V gives CDR1 SGHTS, CDR2 YDEGEE. CDR3 length equals 15 residues. V lost 3 bases and J lost 4, with 14 bases in between. CDR3 nucleotide sequence: TGTGCCAGCAGCTCAGGGGTGGGCCCTAATCAGCCCCAGCATTTT. This gives the protein CASSSGVGPNQPQHF.

This chain joins TRBV9 and TRBJ1-1, with a weak D call TRBD1 (5 bases). The CDR3 is 18 amino acids. Trimming left V 1 base short and J 5 bases short, with 24 bases between. Germline V gives CDR1 SGDLS, CDR2 YYNGEE. CDR3 DNA sequence: TGTGCCAGCAGCGTAAGAGGAGACCTGAAAAGGGGAGAAACTGAAGCTTTCTTT. It is translated as CASSVRGDLKRGETEAFF.

This clone occurred once. The chain combines TRBV30 with TRBJ2-3, with 8 bases matching TRBD2. The germline V gene encodes CDR1 GTSNPN and CDR2 SVGIG (reference sequence). With 5 bases clipped from V and 3 bases from J, the junction kept 7 bases outside the gene matches. CDR3 length equals 14 residues. The CDR3 here is CAWDRTSWTDTQYF. In nucleotides, the CDR3 is TGTGCCTGGGACAGGACTAGCTGGACAGATACGCAGTATTTT.

This clone was counted once. This sequence joins TRBV7-9 and TRBJ2-1; 10 bases are shared with TRBD2. The CDR3 spans 18 residues. CDR1 and CDR2 (germline): SEHNR, FQNEAQ (reference sequence). Unmatched junction bases numbered 12, after V lost 5 bases and J lost 2 bases. CDR3 protein: CASSPRMGSGGTYNEQFF. The CDR3 DNA reads TGTGCCAGCAGCCCCAGGATGGGTAGCGGGGGGACCTACAATGAGCAGTTCTTC.

The CDR3 region is CASGAPTQYF. In nucleotides, the CDR3 is TGTGCCAGCGGGGCGCCGACGCAGTATTTT. This chain links TRBV27 with TRBJ2-3; TRBD1 is a possible D gene (5 bases). CDR1 is MNHEY and CDR2 is SMNVEV in the germline V gene (reference sequence). V was shortened by 8 bases and J by 9 bases, with 9 bases between the two germline ends. The CDR3 is made up of 10 amino acids.